This T cell receptor beta chain was recorded in a study of shared clonotypes between healthy human individuals. This clone appeared once. The sample contains more than one DNA sequence encoding this CDR3. The naive CD8 population came from CD45RO-negative cells selected for CCR7, without terminally differentiated effector memory CD45RA+ cells. Per germline, CDR1 MNHNY and CDR2 SVGAGI (reference sequence). Trimming took 0 bases from V and 3 from J; bases not matched to a gene: 5. The CDR3 loop spans 16 amino acids. The assay was immunoSEQ multiplex PCR, and TCRdb's table has in-frame clones only and misses some. In the table there are about 2.1 million clones, just over 90% of which are singletons.

The rearrangement uses TRBV6-6 and TRBJ2-1; 7 nucleotides line up with TRBD2. The specimen was naive CD8+ T cells from PBMCs. The source is a man aged 18-30 years in good health. Some clones in this sample may be carry-over from other donors' samples. In nucleotides, the CDR3 is TGTGCCAGCAGTTACTCGGGGGGAGGGCTCTACAATGAGCAGTTCTTC. Translating gives CASSYSGGGLYNEQFF.